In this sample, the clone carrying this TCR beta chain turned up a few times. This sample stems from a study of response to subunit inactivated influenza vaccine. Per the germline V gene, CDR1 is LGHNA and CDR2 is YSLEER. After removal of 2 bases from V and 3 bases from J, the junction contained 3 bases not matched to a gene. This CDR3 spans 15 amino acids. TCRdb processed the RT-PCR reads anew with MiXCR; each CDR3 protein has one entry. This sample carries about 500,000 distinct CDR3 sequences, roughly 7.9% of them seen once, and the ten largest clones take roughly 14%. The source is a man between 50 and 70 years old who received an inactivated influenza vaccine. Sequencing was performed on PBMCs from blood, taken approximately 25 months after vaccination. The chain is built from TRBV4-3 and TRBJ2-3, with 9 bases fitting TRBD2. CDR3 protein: CASSQNLAGTDTQYF. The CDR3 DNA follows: TGCGCCAGCAGCCAAAACCTAGCGGGAACAGATACGCAGTATTTT.